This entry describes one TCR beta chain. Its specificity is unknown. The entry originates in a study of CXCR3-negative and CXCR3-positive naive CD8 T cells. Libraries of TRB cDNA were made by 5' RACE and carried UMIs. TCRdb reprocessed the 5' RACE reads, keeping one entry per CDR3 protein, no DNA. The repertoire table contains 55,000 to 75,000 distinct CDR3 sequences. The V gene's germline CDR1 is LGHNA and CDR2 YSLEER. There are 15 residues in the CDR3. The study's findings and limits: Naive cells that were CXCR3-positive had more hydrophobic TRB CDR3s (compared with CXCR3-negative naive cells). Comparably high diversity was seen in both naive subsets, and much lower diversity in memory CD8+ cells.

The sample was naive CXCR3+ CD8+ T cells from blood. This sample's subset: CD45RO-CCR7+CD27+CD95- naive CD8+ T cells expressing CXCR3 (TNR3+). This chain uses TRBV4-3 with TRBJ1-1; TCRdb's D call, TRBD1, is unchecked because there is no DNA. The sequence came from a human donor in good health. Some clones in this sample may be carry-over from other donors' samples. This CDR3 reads CASSQDRRTGGEAFF.